The T cell receptor beta chain described here comes from a study of response to subunit inactivated influenza vaccine. Study-level results: Seasonal influenza vaccination, on each occasion, was suggested by the authors to recruit few new T cells.

Each CDR3 protein gets one entry after TCRdb re-called the RT-PCR reads with MiXCR. Here the sample spans under 800,000 distinct CDR3 sequences, about 15% being singletons. Germline CDR1 reads SGDLS; CDR2 reads YYNGEE. Trimming shortened V by 3 bases and J by 2 bases, and 11 bases separated the two germline ends. The CDR3 consists of 15 residues. This clonotype was seen a handful of times. Its cognate antigen is unknown. The specimen was PBMCs from blood, collected around 14 days before vaccination. V is TRBV9 and J is TRBJ2-2, with D perhaps TRBD1 (6 bases). This TCR was recovered from a man aged 45-60 years who received an inactivated influenza vaccine. CDR3 sequence: CASSGTARNTGELFF. The CDR3 DNA sequence: TGTGCCAGCAGCGGGACAGCTCGAAACACCGGGGAGCTGTTTTTT.